This T cell receptor beta chain was captured by sequencing in a study of blood T cell repertoires in COVID-19. The wider study: The origin of the acute and convalescent COVID-19 samples was the United States, Italy and Spain.

Recruited during active infection, patients (from Seattle) were subsequently followed longitudinally. Germline V CDR1 and CDR2: LNHDA, SQIVND (reference sequence). V was clipped by 2 bases and J by 4 bases; unmatched bases: 6. CDR3 length equals 16 residues. The authors' processing: Counts of nucleated cells, estimated from reference gene primer amplification, were obtained. Data came from immunoSEQ multiplex PCR; TCRdb stores just in-frame clones and leaves some out. V, J and clone size derive from that table, while D and trimming were established from the DNA sequence. Of approximately 75,000 clones detected, 83% appear once; the ten largest clones hold 6.5% to 7.5%.

Sequenced: peripheral blood. The chain recombines TRBV19 with TRBJ2-1, with TRBD2 matching over 9 bases. This receptor was identified in a man aged 30 to 39 with COVID-19, enrolled during active disease. CDR3 in DNA: TGTGCCAGTAGTATAACTAGCGGGTCAGTGTACAATGAGCAGTTCTTC. It yields the protein CASSITSGSVYNEQFF.